This T cell receptor (beta chain) comes out of a study of vaccination effects on CD4 cells after COVID-19. This clone appeared a few times. Its cognate antigen is unknown. Profiling relied on immunoSEQ multiplex PCR, and the TCRdb table lists in-frame clones only, not all of them. The sample includes tens of thousands of clones, roughly 74% of them seen just once. V was trimmed by 6 bases and J by 0 bases, leaving 15 bases between them. Germline V CDR1 and CDR2: KGHSH, LQKENI. The CDR3 totals 16 residues. Pools of viral peptides were used by the ViraFEST assay to expand antigen-specific CD4+ T cells ahead of sequencing. It was after approximately 11 days of culture that CD4+ T cells were isolated. By PCR, the person was confirmed to have had SARS-CoV-2 infection between March and December 2020.

V is TRBV18 and J is TRBJ1-3; no reliable D call. The sample here was CD4+ T cells from PBMCs cultured with a peptide pool, taken before COVID-19 vaccination. The origin of this receptor is a human donor who had a prior SARS-CoV-2 infection. The CDR3: CASSLEHGSSGNTIYF. The CDR3 nucleotides are TGTGCCAGCTCTCTAGAGCACGGGAGCTCTGGAAACACCATATATTTT.